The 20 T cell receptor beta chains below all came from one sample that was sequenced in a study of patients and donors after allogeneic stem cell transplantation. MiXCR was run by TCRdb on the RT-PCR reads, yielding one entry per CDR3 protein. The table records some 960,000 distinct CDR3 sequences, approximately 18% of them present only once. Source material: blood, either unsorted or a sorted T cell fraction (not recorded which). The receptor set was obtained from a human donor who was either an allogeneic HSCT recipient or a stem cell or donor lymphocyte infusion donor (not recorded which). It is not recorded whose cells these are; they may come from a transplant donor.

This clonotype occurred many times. This CDR3 reads CAISGTSGSYEQFF. CDR3 nucleotides: TGTGCCATCAGTGGAACTAGCGGGAGCTATGAGCAGTTCTTC. This sequence joins TRBV10-3 and TRBJ2-1, with 11 bases matching TRBD2. The germline V gene has CDR1 ENHRY and CDR2 SYGVKD. The CDR3 covers 14 residues. Losses at the gene ends were 4 bases for V and 8 bases for J; bases not matched to a gene: 4.

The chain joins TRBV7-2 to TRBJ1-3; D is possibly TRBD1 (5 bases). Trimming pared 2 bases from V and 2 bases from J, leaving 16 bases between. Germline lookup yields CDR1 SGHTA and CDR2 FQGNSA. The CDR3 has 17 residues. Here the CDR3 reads CASSLSGGRATGNTIYF. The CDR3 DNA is TGTGCCAGCAGCTTATCCGGCGGCAGGGCGACTGGAAACACCATATATTTT.

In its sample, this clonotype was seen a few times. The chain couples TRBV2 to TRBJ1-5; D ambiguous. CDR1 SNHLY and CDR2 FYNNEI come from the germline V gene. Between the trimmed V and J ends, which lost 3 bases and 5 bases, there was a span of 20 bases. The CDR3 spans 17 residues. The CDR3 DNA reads TGTGCCAGCAGTGATGACGTCCTCACACGGCGAGATCAGCCCCAGCATTTT. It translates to CASSDDVLTRRDQPQHF.

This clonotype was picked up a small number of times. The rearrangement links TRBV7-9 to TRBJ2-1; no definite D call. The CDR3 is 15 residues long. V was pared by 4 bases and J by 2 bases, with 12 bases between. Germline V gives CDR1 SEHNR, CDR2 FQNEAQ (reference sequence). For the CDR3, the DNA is TGTGCCAGCAGCTCCACCTCAACCCCCTACAATGAGCAGTTCTTC. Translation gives CASSSTSTPYNEQFF. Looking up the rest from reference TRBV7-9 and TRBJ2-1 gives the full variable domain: DTGVSQNPRHKITKRGQNVTFRCDPISEHNRLYWYRQTLGQGPEFLTYFQNEAQLEKSRLLSDRFSAERPKGSFSTLEIQRTEQGDSAMYLCASSSTSTPYNEQFFGPGTRLTVL.

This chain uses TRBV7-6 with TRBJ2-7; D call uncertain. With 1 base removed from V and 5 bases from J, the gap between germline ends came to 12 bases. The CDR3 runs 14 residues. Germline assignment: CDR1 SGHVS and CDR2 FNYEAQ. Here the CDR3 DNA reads TGTGCCAGCAGCTTAGATGGCCCTCTGAACGAGCAGTACTTC. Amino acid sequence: CASSLDGPLNEQYF. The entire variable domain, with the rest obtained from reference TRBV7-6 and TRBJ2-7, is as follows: GAGVSQSPRYKVTKRGQDVALRCDPISGHVSLYWYRQALGQGPEFLTYFNYEAQQDKSGLPNDRFSAERPEGSISTLTIQRTEQRDSAMYRCASSLDGPLNEQYFGPGTRLTVT.

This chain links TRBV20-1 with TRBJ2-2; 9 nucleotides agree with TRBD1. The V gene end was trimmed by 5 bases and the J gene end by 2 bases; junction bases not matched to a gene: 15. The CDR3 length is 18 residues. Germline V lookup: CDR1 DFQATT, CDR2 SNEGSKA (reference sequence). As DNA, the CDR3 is TGCAGTGCTGCGTCATTGGGACAGGGAGTCTATAACACCGGGGAGCTGTTTTTT. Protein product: CSAASLGQGVYNTGELFF.

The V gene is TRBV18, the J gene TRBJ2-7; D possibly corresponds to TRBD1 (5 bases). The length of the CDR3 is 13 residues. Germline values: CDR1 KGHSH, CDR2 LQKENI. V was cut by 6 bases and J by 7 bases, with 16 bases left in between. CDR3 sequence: CASSADIGGEQYF. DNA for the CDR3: TGTGCCAGCTCCGCGGACATTGGTGGAGAGCAGTACTTC. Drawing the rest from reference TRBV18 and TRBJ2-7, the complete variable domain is NAGVMQNPRHLVRRRGQEARLRCSPMKGHSHVYWYRQLPEEGLKFMVYLQKENIIDESGMPKERFSAEFPKEGPSILRIQQVVRGDSAAYFCASSADIGGEQYFGPGTRLTVT.

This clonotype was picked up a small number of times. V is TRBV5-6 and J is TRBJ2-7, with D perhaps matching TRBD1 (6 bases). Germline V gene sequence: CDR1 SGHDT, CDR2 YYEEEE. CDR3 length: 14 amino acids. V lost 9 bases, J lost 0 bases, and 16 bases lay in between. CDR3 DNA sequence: TGTGCCACCAGACAGGCCGGAAGCTCCTACGAGCAGTACTTC. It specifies CATRQAGSSYEQYF.

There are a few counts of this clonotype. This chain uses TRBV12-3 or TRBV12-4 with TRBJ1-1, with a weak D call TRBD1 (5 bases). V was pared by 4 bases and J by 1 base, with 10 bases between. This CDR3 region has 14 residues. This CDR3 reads CASSYGGTNTEAFF. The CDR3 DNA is TGTGCCAGCAGTTATGGCGGGACGAACACTGAAGCTTTCTTT.

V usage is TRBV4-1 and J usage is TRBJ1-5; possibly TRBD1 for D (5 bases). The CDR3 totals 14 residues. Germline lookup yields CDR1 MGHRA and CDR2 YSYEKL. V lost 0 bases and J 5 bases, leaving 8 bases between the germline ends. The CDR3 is CASSQETVYQPQHF. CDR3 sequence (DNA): TGCGCCAGCAGCCAAGAGACAGTCTATCAGCCCCAGCATTTT.

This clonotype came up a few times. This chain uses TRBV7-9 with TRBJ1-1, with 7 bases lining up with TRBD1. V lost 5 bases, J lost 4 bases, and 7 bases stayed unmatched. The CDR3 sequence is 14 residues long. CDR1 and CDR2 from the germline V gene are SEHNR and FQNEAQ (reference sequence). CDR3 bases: TGTGCCAGCAGCACAACGACAGGGAGCACTGAAGCTTTCTTT. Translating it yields CASSTTTGSTEAFF.

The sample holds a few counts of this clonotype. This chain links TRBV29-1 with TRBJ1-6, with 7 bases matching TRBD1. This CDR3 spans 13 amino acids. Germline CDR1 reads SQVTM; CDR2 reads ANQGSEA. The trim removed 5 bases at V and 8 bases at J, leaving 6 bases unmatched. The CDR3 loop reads CSVRQGWDSPLHF. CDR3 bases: TGCAGCGTTAGACAGGGTTGGGATTCACCCCTCCACTTT.

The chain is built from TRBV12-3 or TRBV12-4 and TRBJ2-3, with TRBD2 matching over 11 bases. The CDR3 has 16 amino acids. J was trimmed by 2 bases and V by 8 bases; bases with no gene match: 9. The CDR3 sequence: CASGDRLAGYTDTQYF. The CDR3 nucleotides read TGTGCCAGCGGGGACCGACTAGCGGGGTACACAGATACGCAGTATTTT.

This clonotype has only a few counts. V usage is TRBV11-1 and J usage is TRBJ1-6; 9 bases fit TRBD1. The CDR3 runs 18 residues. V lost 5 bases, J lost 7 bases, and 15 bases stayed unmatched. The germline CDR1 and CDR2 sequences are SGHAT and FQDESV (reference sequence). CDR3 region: CASSPRGTGTILNSPLHF. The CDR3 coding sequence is TGTGCCAGCAGCCCCCGAGGGACAGGGACTATTTTGAATTCACCCCTCCACTTT.

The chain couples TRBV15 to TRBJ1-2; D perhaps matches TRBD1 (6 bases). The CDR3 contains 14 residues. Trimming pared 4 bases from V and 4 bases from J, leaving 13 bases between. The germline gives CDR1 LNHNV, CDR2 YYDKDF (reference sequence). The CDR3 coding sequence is TGTGCCACCAGCACCGCCCGGACAGCCTATGGCTACACCTTC. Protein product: CATSTARTAYGYTF.

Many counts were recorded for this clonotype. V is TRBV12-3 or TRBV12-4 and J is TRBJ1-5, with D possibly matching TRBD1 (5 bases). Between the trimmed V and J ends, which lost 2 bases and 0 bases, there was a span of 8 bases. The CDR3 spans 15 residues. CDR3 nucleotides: TGTGCCAGCAGTTTAAGGGGCTATAGCAATCAGCCCCAGCATTTT. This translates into CASSLRGYSNQPQHF.

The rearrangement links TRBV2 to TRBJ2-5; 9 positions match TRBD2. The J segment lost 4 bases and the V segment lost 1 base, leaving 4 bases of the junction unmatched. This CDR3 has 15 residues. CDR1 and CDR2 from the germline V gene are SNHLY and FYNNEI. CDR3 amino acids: CASSEVAGVSETQYF. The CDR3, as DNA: TGTGCCAGCAGTGAAGTAGCGGGAGTATCAGAGACCCAGTACTTC.

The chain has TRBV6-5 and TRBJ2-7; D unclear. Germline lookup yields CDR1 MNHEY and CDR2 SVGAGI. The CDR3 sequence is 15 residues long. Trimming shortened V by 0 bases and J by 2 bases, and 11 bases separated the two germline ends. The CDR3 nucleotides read TGTGCCAGCAGTTACTCGAAGGGAACCCCCTACGAGCAGTACTTC. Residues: CASSYSKGTPYEQYF.

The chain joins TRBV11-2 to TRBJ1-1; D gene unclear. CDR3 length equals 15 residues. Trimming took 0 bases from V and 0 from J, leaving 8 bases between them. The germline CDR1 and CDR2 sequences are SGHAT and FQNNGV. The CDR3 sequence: CASSLDARMNTEAFF. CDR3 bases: TGTGCCAGCAGCTTAGATGCGCGTATGAACACTGAAGCTTTCTTT.

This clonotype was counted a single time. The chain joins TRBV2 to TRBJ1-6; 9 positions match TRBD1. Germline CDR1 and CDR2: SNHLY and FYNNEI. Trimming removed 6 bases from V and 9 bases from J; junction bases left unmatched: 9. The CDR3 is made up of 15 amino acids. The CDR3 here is CASRWTGVGSSPLHF. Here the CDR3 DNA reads TGTGCCAGCAGATGGACAGGGGTCGGTAGTTCACCCCTCCACTTT.